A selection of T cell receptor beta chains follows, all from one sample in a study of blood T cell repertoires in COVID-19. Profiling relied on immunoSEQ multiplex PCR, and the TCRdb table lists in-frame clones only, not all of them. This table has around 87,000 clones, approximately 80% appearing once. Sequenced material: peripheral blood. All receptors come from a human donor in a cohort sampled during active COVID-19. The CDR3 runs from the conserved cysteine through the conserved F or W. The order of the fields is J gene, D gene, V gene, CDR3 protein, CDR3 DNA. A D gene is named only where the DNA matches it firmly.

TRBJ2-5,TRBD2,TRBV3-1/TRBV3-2,CASSLTPSGTETQYF,TGTGCCAGCAGCCTAACCCCCAGCGGGACGGAGACCCAGTACTTC
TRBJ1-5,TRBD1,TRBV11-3,CASSRTGEGTMGQPQHF,TGTGCCAGCAGCAGGACAGGGGAAGGCACAATGGGTCAGCCCCAGCATTTT
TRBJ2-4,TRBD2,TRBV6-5,CATGSGRAAKNIQYF,TGTGCCACTGGGAGCGGGAGGGCGGCCAAAAACATTCAGTACTTC
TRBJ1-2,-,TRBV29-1,CSGWTAGKGDGYTF,TGCAGCGGGTGGACGGCGGGAAAAGGTGATGGCTACACCTTC
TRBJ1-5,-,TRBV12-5,CASGLPQGPQHF,TGTGCTAGTGGTTTGCCCCAGGGACCCCAGCATTTT
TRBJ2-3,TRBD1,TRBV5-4,CASSLVTQGSDTQYF,TGTGCCAGCAGCTTGGTCACACAGGGGTCAGATACGCAGTATTTT
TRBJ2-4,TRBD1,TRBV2,CASSGEGGQSKNIQYF,TGTGCCAGCAGTGGGGAAGGGGGACAGTCCAAAAACATTCAGTACTTC
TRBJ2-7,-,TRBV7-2,CASSSPFGASYEQYF,TGTGCCAGCAGCTCGCCCTTTGGGGCCTCCTACGAGCAGTACTTC
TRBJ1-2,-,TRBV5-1,CASSTGMRNYGYTF,TGCGCCAGCAGCACGGGAATGAGAAACTATGGCTACACCTTC
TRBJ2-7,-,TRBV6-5,CASSYSTGRLNEQYF,TGTGCCAGCAGTTACTCAACAGGGAGACTTAACGAGCAGTACTTC
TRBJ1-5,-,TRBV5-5,CASSLAGGGSNQPQHF,TGTGCCAGCAGCTTGGCGGGGGGCGGGAGCAATCAGCCCCAGCATTTT